This TCR beta chain derives from a study of cytomegalovirus exposure and HLA in healthy donors. PCR was performed using 60 Vbeta and 13 Jbeta primers. TCRdb's table, derived via immunoSEQ multiplex PCR, lists solely in-frame clones and lacks some. This table lists around 64,000 clones. The TCR comes from a female donor in good health and CMV-seropositive. Sample: PBMCs.

The CDR3: CASSVRGMDTEAFF. Here the CDR3 DNA reads TGTGCCAGCAGTGTGCGGGGCATGGACACTGAAGCTTTCTTT. The gene calls are TRBV28 and TRBJ1-1, with D tentatively TRBD1 (5 bases). This CDR3 has 14 residues. Trimming took off 5 bases at V and 3 bases at J, with 13 bases between the two ends. Per germline, CDR1 MDHEN and CDR2 SYDVKM.